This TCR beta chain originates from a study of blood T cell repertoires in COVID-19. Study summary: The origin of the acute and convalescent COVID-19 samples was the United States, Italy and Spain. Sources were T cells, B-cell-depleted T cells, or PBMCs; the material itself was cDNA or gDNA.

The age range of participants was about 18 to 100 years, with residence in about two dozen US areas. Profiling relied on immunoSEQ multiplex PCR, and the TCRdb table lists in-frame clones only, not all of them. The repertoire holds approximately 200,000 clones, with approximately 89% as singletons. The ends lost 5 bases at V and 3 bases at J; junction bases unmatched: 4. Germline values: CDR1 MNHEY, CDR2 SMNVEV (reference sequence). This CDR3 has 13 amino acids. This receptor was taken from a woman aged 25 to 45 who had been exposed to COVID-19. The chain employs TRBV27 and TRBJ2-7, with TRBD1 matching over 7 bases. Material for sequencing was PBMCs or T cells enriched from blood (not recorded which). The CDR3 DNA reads TGTGCCAGCAGTAGGGGACAGAGCTACGAGCAGTACTTC. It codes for CASSRGQSYEQYF.